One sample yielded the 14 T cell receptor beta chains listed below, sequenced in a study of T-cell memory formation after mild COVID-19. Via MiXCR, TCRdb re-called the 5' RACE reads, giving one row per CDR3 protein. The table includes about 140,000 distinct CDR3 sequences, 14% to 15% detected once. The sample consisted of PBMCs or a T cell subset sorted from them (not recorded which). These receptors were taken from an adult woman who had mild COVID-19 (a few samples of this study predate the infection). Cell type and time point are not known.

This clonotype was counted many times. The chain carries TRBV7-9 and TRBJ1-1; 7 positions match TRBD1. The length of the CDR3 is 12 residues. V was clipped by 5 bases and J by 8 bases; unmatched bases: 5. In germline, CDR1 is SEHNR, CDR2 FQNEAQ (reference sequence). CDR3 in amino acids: CASSPGTVEAFF. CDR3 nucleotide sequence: TGTGCCAGCAGCCCGGGGACAGTCGAAGCTTTCTTT.

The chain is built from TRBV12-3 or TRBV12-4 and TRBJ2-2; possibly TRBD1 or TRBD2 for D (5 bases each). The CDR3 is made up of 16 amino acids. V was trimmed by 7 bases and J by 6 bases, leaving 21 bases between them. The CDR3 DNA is TGTGCCAGCAAGAACGGGGCCCTGATCAACGCCGGGGAGCTGTTTTTT. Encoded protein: CASKNGALINAGELFF.

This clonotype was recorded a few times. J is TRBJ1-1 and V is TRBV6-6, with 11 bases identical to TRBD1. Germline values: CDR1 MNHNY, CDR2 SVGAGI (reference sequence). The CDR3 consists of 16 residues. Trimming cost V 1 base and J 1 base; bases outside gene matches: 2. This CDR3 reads CASSYWTGGANTEAFF. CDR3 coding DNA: TGTGCCAGCAGTTACTGGACAGGGGGCGCGAACACTGAAGCTTTCTTT.

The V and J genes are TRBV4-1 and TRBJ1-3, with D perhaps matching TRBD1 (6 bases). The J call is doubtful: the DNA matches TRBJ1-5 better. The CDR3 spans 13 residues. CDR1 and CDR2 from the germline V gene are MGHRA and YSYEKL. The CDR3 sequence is CASRGSGTPLQHF. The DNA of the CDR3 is TGCGCCAGCAGGGGGTCAGGGACACCCCTCCAGCATTTT.

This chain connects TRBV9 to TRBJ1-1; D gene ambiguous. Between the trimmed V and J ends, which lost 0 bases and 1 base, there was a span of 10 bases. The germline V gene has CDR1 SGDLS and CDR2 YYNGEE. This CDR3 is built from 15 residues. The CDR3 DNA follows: TGTGCCAGCAGCGTAGCGGCCGGCCAGAACACTGAAGCTTTCTTT. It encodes CASSVAAGQNTEAFF.

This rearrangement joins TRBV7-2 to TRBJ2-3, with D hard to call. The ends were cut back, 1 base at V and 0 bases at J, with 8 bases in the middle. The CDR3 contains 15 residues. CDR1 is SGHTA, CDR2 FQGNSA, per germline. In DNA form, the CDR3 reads TGTGCCAGCAGCTTAGGGCACACTAGCACAGATACGCAGTATTTT. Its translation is CASSLGHTSTDTQYF.

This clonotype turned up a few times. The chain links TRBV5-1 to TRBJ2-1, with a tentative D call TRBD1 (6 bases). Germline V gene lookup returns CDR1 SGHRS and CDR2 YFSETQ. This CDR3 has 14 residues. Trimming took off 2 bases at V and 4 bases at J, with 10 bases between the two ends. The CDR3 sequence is CASSFTGFYNEQFF. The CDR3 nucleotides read TGCGCCAGCAGCTTTACAGGGTTTTACAATGAGCAGTTCTTC.

CDR3 DNA: TGTGCCAGCAGTTACGCCCGACAGGGCTTCTACGAGCAGTACTTC. It specifies CASSYARQGFYEQYF. The J gene is TRBJ2-7, the V gene TRBV6-5, with 7 nucleotides matching TRBD1. Losses at the gene ends were 2 bases for V and 3 bases for J; bases not matched to a gene: 7. From germline, CDR1 is MNHEY and CDR2 SVGAGI. The CDR3 is 15 amino acids.

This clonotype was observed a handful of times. CDR3 DNA sequence: TGCAGTGCTAGTCGGGACAGACCGTTTTATGGCTACACCTTC. This sequence encodes CSASRDRPFYGYTF. V is TRBV20-1 and J is TRBJ1-2; 7 nucleotides align to TRBD1. J gave up 5 bases and V 3 bases, and 9 bases lay outside the gene matches. Germline loops: CDR1 DFQATT, CDR2 SNEGSKA (reference sequence). The CDR3 sequence is 14 residues long.

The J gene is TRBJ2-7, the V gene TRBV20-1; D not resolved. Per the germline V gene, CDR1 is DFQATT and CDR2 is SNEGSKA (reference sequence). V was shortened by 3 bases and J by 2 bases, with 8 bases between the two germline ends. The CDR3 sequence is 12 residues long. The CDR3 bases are TGCAGTGCTAGTTACAGTACCTACGAGCAGTACTTC. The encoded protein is CSASYSTYEQYF.

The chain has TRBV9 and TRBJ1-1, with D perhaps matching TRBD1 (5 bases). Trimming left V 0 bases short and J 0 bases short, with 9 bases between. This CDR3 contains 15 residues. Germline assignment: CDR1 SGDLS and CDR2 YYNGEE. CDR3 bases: TGTGCCAGCAGCGTAGGGGCAGGGATGAACACTGAAGCTTTCTTT. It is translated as CASSVGAGMNTEAFF.

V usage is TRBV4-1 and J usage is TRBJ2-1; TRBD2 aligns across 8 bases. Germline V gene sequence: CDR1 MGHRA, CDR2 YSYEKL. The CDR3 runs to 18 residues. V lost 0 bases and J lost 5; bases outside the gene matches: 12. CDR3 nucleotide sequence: TGCGCCAGCAGCCAAGATTTGCGGCTAGCGGGCAGAGACAATGAGCAGTTCTTC. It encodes CASSQDLRLAGRDNEQFF.

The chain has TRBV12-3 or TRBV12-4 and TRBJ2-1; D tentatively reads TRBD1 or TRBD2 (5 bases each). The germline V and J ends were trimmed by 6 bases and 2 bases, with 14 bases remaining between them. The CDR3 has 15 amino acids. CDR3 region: CASRPGTVPYNEQFF. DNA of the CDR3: TGTGCCAGCAGACCCGGGACCGTCCCCTACAATGAGCAGTTCTTC.

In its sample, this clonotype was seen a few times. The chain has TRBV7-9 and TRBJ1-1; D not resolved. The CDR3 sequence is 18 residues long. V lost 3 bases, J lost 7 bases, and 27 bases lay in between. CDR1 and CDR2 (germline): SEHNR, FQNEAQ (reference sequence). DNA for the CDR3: TGTGCCAGCAGCTTTCCAGCCCCGGGAGTCGTCTTCGGCGGTGAAGCTTTCTTT. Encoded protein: CASSFPAPGVVFGGEAFF.